Listed below are T cell receptor beta chains from one sample, sequenced in a study of cytomegalovirus exposure and HLA in healthy donors. Sequencing used immunoSEQ multiplex PCR; TCRdb keeps in-frame clones, though not all of them. The repertoire holds roughly 80,000 clones, 90% to 95% seen once, with 0.65% to 0.7% in the top ten. Sample: PBMCs. The receptors come from a man aged 18 to 30 in good health and CMV-seronegative. CDR3s include the opening cysteine and the closing phenylalanine or tryptophan. The order of the fields is CDR3 protein, CDR3 DNA, clone size, V gene, D gene, J gene. D genes are given only for firm matches. Some rows have no size entry. The others give once, few or many, or a class for an expanded clone.

CATSRPGQGETQYF | TGTGCCACCAGCAGACCCGGACAGGGAGAGACCCAGTACTTC | NA | TRBV15 | TRBD1 | TRBJ2-5
CASSLQTGGSAYEQYF | TGTGCCAGCAGTTTACAGACAGGGGGTTCCGCCTACGAGCAGTACTTC | once | TRBV27 | TRBD1 | TRBJ2-7
CASSLDGAPNEKLFF | TGTGCCAGCAGCTTGGATGGGGCCCCTAATGAAAAACTGTTTTTT | NA | TRBV5-4 | NA | TRBJ1-4
CAWSGTLETQYF | TGTGCCTGGAGTGGTACTCTGGAGACCCAGTACTTC | NA | TRBV30 | NA | TRBJ2-5
CASSNRQGGNTEAFF | TGTGCCAGCAGCAACCGACAGGGGGGGAACACTGAAGCTTTCTTT | once | TRBV6-5 | TRBD1 | TRBJ1-1
CASSPGVAEEQYF | TGTGCCAGCAGCCCGGGGGTGGCGGAGGAGCAGTACTTC | NA | TRBV11-3 | NA | TRBJ2-7
CASSQEVVSPGSSYNSPLHF | TGCGCCAGCAGCCAAGAGGTGGTTAGTCCGGGAAGCTCCTATAATTCACCCCTCCACTTT | NA | TRBV4-1 | NA | TRBJ1-6
CASTETSGGPSSYNEQFF | TGTGCCAGCACCGAGACTAGCGGGGGGCCGAGCTCCTACAATGAGCAGTTCTTC | NA | TRBV27 | TRBD2 | TRBJ2-1
CASRTGNEQFF | TGTGCCAGCAGGACAGGGAACGAGCAGTTCTTC | NA | TRBV28 | TRBD1 | TRBJ2-1
CASRPRQGLDTEAFF | TGCGCCAGCAGACCTAGACAGGGTTTAGACACTGAAGCTTTCTTT | once | TRBV5-1 | TRBD1 | TRBJ1-1
CASSQGTGGGYGYTF | TGTGCCAGCAGCCAAGGGACAGGGGGCGGCTATGGCTACACCTTC | NA | TRBV9 | TRBD1 | TRBJ1-2
CSVEFGEGYEQYF | TGCAGCGTTGAATTCGGGGAGGGTTACGAGCAGTACTTC | NA | TRBV29-1 | TRBD2 | TRBJ2-7
CASSLAGSNGYTF | TGCGCCAGCAGCTTGGCGGGGTCTAATGGCTACACCTTC | NA | TRBV5-1 | NA | TRBJ1-2
CASSIITRGQGAYGYTF | TGTGCCAGCAGCATTATAACGAGGGGACAGGGGGCCTATGGCTACACCTTC | NA | TRBV5-4 | TRBD1 | TRBJ1-2
CASTLAGGPDTQYF | TGTGCCAGCACCTTAGCGGGGGGGCCGGATACGCAGTATTTT | NA | TRBV6-6 | TRBD2 | TRBJ2-3
CASSQASTSGIFEQYF | TGCGCCAGCAGCCAAGCCTCGACTAGCGGAATCTTCGAGCAGTACTTC | NA | TRBV4-3 | TRBD2 | TRBJ2-7
CASADKGQMIEAFF | TGTGCCAGTGCCGACAAGGGACAGATGATTGAAGCTTTCTTT | NA | TRBV19 | TRBD1 | TRBJ1-1
CASSSGQPSSKLFF | TGTGCCAGCAGCTCTGGACAGCCGAGTTCAAAACTGTTTTTT | NA | TRBV9 | NA | TRBJ1-4
CASSLTVVRANVLTF | TGTGCCAGCAGCTTAACGGTGGTGCGGGCCAACGTCCTGACTTTC | NA | TRBV11-2 | NA | TRBJ2-6
CASSSDRALGTEAFF | TGCGCCAGCAGCAGTGACAGGGCCTTGGGCACTGAAGCTTTCTTT | NA | TRBV5-1 | TRBD1 | TRBJ1-1
CASSRGQDSYNEQFF | TGTGCCAGCAGCCGCGGACAGGACTCCTACAATGAGCAGTTCTTC | NA | TRBV2 | TRBD1 | TRBJ2-1
CASSQATGTGAHYGYTF | TGCGCCAGCAGCCAAGCGACCGGGACAGGGGCCCACTATGGCTACACCTTC | NA | TRBV4-1 | TRBD1 | TRBJ1-2
CAWVNNRAGIEAFF | TGTGCCTGGGTAAATAACAGGGCAGGAATTGAAGCTTTCTTT | NA | TRBV30 | NA | TRBJ1-1
CASSLAASRTGNTEAFF | TGTGCCAGCAGCTTAGCGGCCTCAAGAACGGGGAACACTGAAGCTTTCTTT | NA | TRBV11-2 | NA | TRBJ1-1
CASSRTGGAGTEAFF | TGTGCCAGCAGCCGGACAGGGGGCGCGGGCACTGAAGCTTTCTTT | NA | TRBV6-1 | TRBD1 | TRBJ1-1
CASSTGQGYGYTF | TGCGCCAGCAGCACGGGACAGGGGTATGGCTACACCTTC | NA | TRBV5-1 | TRBD1 | TRBJ1-2
CASSPDRNYGYTF | TGTGCCAGCAGCCCTGACAGGAACTATGGCTACACCTTC | NA | TRBV11-2 | NA | TRBJ1-2
CASPGQGSATEAFF | TGTGCCAGCCCGGGACAGGGGTCTGCCACTGAAGCTTTCTTT | NA | TRBV6-6 | TRBD1 | TRBJ1-1
CAIGRGNEKLFF | TGTGCCATCGGTCGGGGTAATGAAAAACTGTTTTTT | NA | TRBV10-3 | NA | TRBJ1-4
CASSLGTETNYGYTF | TGTGCCAGCAGCTTAGGGACAGAGACTAACTATGGCTACACCTTC | NA | TRBV5-4 | TRBD1 | TRBJ1-2
CASSQDGYSNQPQHF | TGTGCCAGCAGCCAAGACGGGTACAGCAATCAGCCCCAGCATTTT | NA | TRBV4-2 | NA | TRBJ1-5
CASSLDRSYGYTF | TGCGCCAGCAGCCTAGACAGGAGTTATGGCTACACCTTC | NA | TRBV5-1 | NA | TRBJ1-2
CASSFGLAGGDNEQFF | TGTGCCAGCAGCTTTGGGCTAGCGGGGGGTGACAATGAGCAGTTCTTC | NA | TRBV7-8 | TRBD2 | TRBJ2-1
CASSLYLAGNQETQYF | TGTGCCAGCAGCTTGTATTTGGCGGGGAACCAAGAGACCCAGTACTTC | NA | TRBV7-9 | NA | TRBJ2-5
CASSLGGYGYTF | TGTGCCAGCAGCTTAGGAGGCTATGGCTACACCTTC | NA | TRBV11-3 | NA | TRBJ1-2
CAWGLAGVLNEQFF | TGTGCCTGGGGACTAGCGGGAGTATTAAATGAGCAGTTCTTC | NA | TRBV30 | TRBD2 | TRBJ2-1
CASSQDGTSTDTQYF | TGCGCCAGCAGCCAAGATGGGACTAGCACAGATACGCAGTATTTT | NA | TRBV4-3 | NA | TRBJ2-3
CASSVPGLSRTDTQYF | TGTGCCAGCAGTGTTCCGGGACTATCTCGCACAGATACGCAGTATTTT | NA | TRBV6-1 | TRBD2 | TRBJ2-3
CASSYRDREYEQYF | TGTGCCAGCAGTTACCGGGACAGGGAATACGAGCAGTACTTC | NA | TRBV6-5 | TRBD1 | TRBJ2-7
CAWSVESREGKLFF | TGTGCCTGGAGTGTAGAATCCCGGGAGGGAAAACTGTTTTTT | NA | TRBV30 | NA | TRBJ1-4
CASSERDTEAFF | TGTGCCAGCAGTGAACGGGACACTGAAGCTTTCTTT | few | TRBV25-1 | NA | TRBJ1-1
CASSPSFGLASLGEQYF | TGTGCCAGCAGCCCCTCCTTCGGGCTAGCGAGCCTCGGCGAGCAGTACTTC | NA | TRBV7-9 | NA | TRBJ2-7
CASSFGGAGYEQYF | TGTGCCAGCAGTTTCGGCGGGGCGGGCTACGAGCAGTACTTC | once | TRBV28 | NA | TRBJ2-7
CASSQWGGQQETQYF | TGTGCCAGCAGCCAATGGGGAGGGCAGCAAGAGACCCAGTACTTC | NA | TRBV16 | TRBD2 | TRBJ2-5
CSVGGLAGGPGEQFF | TGCAGCGTGGGGGGACTAGCGGGGGGGCCGGGTGAGCAGTTCTTC | NA | TRBV29-1 | TRBD2 | TRBJ2-1
CSGSANYDYTF | TGCAGCGGGTCAGCGAACTATGACTACACCTTC | NA | TRBV29-1 | NA | TRBJ1-2
CASSSPRGREETQYF | TGTGCCAGCAGTTCTCCCAGGGGAAGGGAAGAGACCCAGTACTTC | NA | TRBV5-4 | NA | TRBJ2-5
CASSYHNSYEQYF | TGTGCCAGCAGCTACCACAACTCCTACGAGCAGTACTTC | NA | TRBV14 | NA | TRBJ2-7
CAWSVPRQGGYEQYF | TGTGCCTGGAGTGTTCCGCGGCAGGGCGGCTACGAGCAGTACTTC | NA | TRBV30 | NA | TRBJ2-7
CASREDSTEAFF | TGTGCCAGCAGAGAAGACAGCACTGAAGCTTTCTTT | NA | TRBV2 | NA | TRBJ1-1
CASSPSARQVRSGNTIYF | TGTGCCAGCAGCCCGTCCGCCAGACAGGTTCGCTCTGGAAACACCATATATTTT | NA | TRBV7-9 | NA | TRBJ1-3
CASSRTATATDTQYF | TGTGCCAGCAGCCGTACCGCGACAGCCACAGATACGCAGTATTTT | NA | TRBV11-1 | NA | TRBJ2-3
CASSPFRDSQAAGELFF | TGTGCCAGCAGCCCCTTTAGGGACTCTCAGGCGGCCGGGGAGCTGTTTTTT | NA | TRBV11-3 | NA | TRBJ2-2
CASSPRAVSGNTIYF | TGTGCCAGCTCACCACGCGCGGTGAGTGGAAACACCATATATTTT | NA | TRBV18 | NA | TRBJ1-3
CASSQRLTRGPAYEQYF | TGCGCCAGCAGCCAAAGGTTGACTAGAGGCCCCGCATACGAGCAGTACTTC | NA | TRBV4-1 | NA | TRBJ2-7
CASRTDSGTYEQYF | TGTGCCAGCAGGACGGACAGTGGAACCTACGAGCAGTACTTC | NA | TRBV27 | NA | TRBJ2-7
CAISESEGTLTYEQYF | TGTGCCATCAGTGAGTCAGAGGGAACTTTGACCTACGAGCAGTACTTC | NA | TRBV10-3 | NA | TRBJ2-7
CASSQMAGGTDTQYF | TGTGCCAGCAGTCAGATGGCGGGGGGCACAGATACGCAGTATTTT | NA | TRBV5-4 | TRBD2 | TRBJ2-3
CASSSGNGYEQYF | TGTGCCAGTTCTAGCGGGAATGGGTACGAGCAGTACTTC | NA | TRBV13 | TRBD2 | TRBJ2-7